These 14 T cell receptor beta chains were sequenced from one sample in a study of Ad26.COV2.S vaccination and SARS-CoV-2 variants. Profiled with immunoSEQ multiplex PCR; TCRdb holds only in-frame clones, not every one. Of some 370,000 clones in the sample, 83% were seen once. Treatment denoted: about 20 received Ad26.COV2.S at low or high dose, single or two shots; roughly five received placebo; per-sample allocation not given. Material that was analyzed had been drawn on day 63 after the first vaccine or placebo injection. This specimen consisted of peripheral blood, obtained in a trial of Ad26.COV2.S vaccine versus placebo. These receptors were collected from a person between 18 and 65 years old who received the Ad26.COV2.S COVID-19 vaccine or a placebo.

The chain is built from TRBV18 and TRBJ2-7, with 10 positions matching TRBD1. V lost 3 bases, J lost 6 bases, and 2 bases stayed unmatched. Germline V lookup: CDR1 KGHSH, CDR2 LQKENI. The CDR3 runs to 13 residues. The CDR3 protein is CASSPRTGGEQYF. CDR3 DNA sequence: TGTGCCAGCTCACCTAGGACAGGGGGCGAGCAGTACTTC.

The CDR3 is CATSKADTQYF. CDR3 sequence (DNA): TGTGCCACCAGTAAGGCAGATACGCAGTATTTT. The chain links TRBV24-1 to TRBJ2-3; no definite D call. The CDR3 runs 11 residues. V was clipped by 6 bases and J by 4 bases, with 4 bases between them. Germline values: CDR1 KGHDR, CDR2 SFDVKD.

The J gene is TRBJ2-4, the V gene TRBV24-1; D possibly corresponds to TRBD1 (5 bases). This CDR3 is 16 amino acids long. Trimming took off 4 bases at V and 1 base at J, with 13 bases between the two ends. Germline CDR1 KGHDR, CDR2 SFDVKD. The CDR3 region is CATSDRRDLAKNIQYF. CDR3 coding DNA: TGTGCCACCAGTGACCGCAGGGATTTGGCCAAAAACATTCAGTACTTC.

This chain joins TRBV6-2 or TRBV6-3 and TRBJ1-2; possible D gene TRBD1, 5 bases. Germline assignment: CDR1 MNHEY and CDR2 SVGEGT. The length of the CDR3 is 14 residues. Trimming cost V 4 bases and J 6 bases, with 15 bases left between them. The CDR3 region has the DNA TGTGCCAGCAGTTGGGGCAGCACTACCCATGGCTACACCTTC. This codes for CASSWGSTTHGYTF.

This clone has just a few counts. V gene TRBV20-1 combines with J gene TRBJ1-1; D ambiguous. V lost 6 bases and J 11 bases, leaving 7 bases between the germline ends. Germline CDR1 DFQATT, CDR2 SNEGSKA (reference sequence). This CDR3 contains 8 residues. CDR3 in DNA: TGCAGTGCCGCTGGCGCTTTCTTT. As protein: CSAAGAFF.

The chain joins TRBV6-5 to TRBJ1-1; D possibly corresponds to TRBD1 (5 bases). The CDR3 is 15 amino acids. Germline lookup yields CDR1 MNHEY and CDR2 SVGAGI. V was trimmed by 4 bases and J by 1 base, leaving 13 bases between them. The CDR3 loop is CASSWGPGGNTEAFF. CDR3 in DNA: TGTGCCAGCAGTTGGGGTCCGGGGGGGAACACTGAAGCTTTCTTT.

The chain is built from TRBV7-3 and TRBJ2-1; TRBD2 matches 8 bases. The CDR3 contains 15 residues. Per the germline V gene, CDR1 is SGHTA and CDR2 is FQGTGA. V was clipped by 5 bases and J by 7 bases; unmatched bases: 10. Here the CDR3 reads CASSPPGREGNEQFF. The CDR3 nucleotides are TGTGCCAGCAGCCCTCCCGGACGGGAGGGTAATGAGCAGTTCTTC.

The chain has TRBV3-1 (or the pseudogene TRBV3-2) and TRBJ2-5; TRBD2 matches at 8 bases. The CDR3 is made up of 16 amino acids. Germline assignment: CDR1 LGHDT and CDR2 YNNKEL (reference sequence). The V segment lost 1 base and the J segment 5 bases; nucleotides outside the gene matches: 9. The CDR3 bases are TGTGCCAGCAGCCAAGGATCCAGCGGGAGATGGGAGACCCAGTACTTC. It specifies CASSQGSSGRWETQYF.

This clone was seen once. Other DNA sequences in the same sample also yield this CDR3. The rearrangement links TRBV5-4 to TRBJ1-5; no clear D gene. The CDR3 is 13 residues long. Germline CDR1 reads SGHNT; CDR2 reads YYREEE (reference sequence). Deletions cut 4 bases from V and 4 bases from J, with 9 bases between. The chain's CDR3 is CASSPDRNQPQHF. CDR3 bases: TGTGCCAGCAGCCCAGACCGTAATCAGCCCCAGCATTTT.

V usage is TRBV23-1 and J usage is TRBJ2-5, with 7 bases aligning to TRBD2. TRBV23-1 is noted as an ORF with a role that remains uncertain. The CDR3 contains 16 residues. The trim removed 4 bases at V and 0 bases at J, leaving 8 bases unmatched. CDR3 region: CASSPTAGDDQETQYF. In DNA form, the CDR3 reads TGCGCCAGCAGTCCTACGGCGGGGGATGACCAAGAGACCCAGTACTTC.

This chain joins TRBV7-3 and TRBJ1-1; no clear D. Germline V gives CDR1 SGHTA, CDR2 FQGTGA. V gave up 5 bases and J gave up 11 bases, with 30 bases separating them. This CDR3 spans 17 amino acids. CDR3 nucleotide sequence: TGTGCCAGCAGCAGAACTCCATCGGGCCGGCTAACGAACGGGGCTTTCTTT. This codes for CASSRTPSGRLTNGAFF.

The V and J genes are TRBV6-5 and TRBJ2-6; D may be TRBD1 (6 bases). There are 16 residues in the CDR3. V was pared by 0 bases and J by 4 bases, with 10 bases between. Germline-derived CDR1 and CDR2 are MNHEY and SVGAGI. The CDR3 nucleotides read TGTGCCAGCAGTTACTCGACAGGTCAGGGGGCCAACGTCCTGACTTTC. It codes for CASSYSTGQGANVLTF.

J is TRBJ2-3 and V is TRBV5-1; 10 bases line up with TRBD2. Germline V CDR1 and CDR2: SGHRS, YFSETQ. The CDR3 is 14 amino acids. The ends lost 4 bases at V and 2 bases at J; junction bases unmatched: 1. CDR3 loop: CASSTSGATDTQYF. The CDR3 coding sequence is TGCGCCAGCAGCACTAGCGGGGCCACAGATACGCAGTATTTT.

Written as DNA, the CDR3 is TGCGCCAGCAGTGAGAAAGGGGGGGGGCGATACCCCAATGAGCAGTTCTTC. It yields the protein CASSEKGGGRYPNEQFF. The chain has TRBV10-1 and TRBJ2-1, with D perhaps TRBD2 (7 bases). The germline V and J ends were trimmed by 2 bases and 6 bases, with 20 bases remaining between them. CDR1 WNHNN and CDR2 SYGVQD come from the germline V gene (reference sequence). The CDR3 loop spans 17 amino acids.